One sample yielded the 28 T cell receptor beta chains listed below, sequenced in a study of technical replicates of blood from four donors. Some clones are missing from TCRdb's copy, which holds only in-frame ones; the method was immunoSEQ multiplex PCR. The table has under 80,000 clones, more than 85% seen once. The specimen sequenced was T cells isolated from PBMCs. The source is a human donor in good health. Some clones in this sample may be carry-over from other donors' samples.

The V call is TRBV15, the J call TRBJ2-6; TRBD2 matches 13 bases. This CDR3 is 19 amino acids long. With 0 bases clipped from V and 2 bases from J, the junction kept 4 bases outside the gene matches. Germline values: CDR1 LNHNV, CDR2 YYDKDF (reference sequence). This CDR3 reads CATSRDIGLAGAGANVLTF. In nucleotides, the CDR3 is TGTGCCACCAGCAGAGACATCGGACTAGCGGGAGCTGGGGCCAACGTCCTGACTTTC.

The V call is TRBV10-1, the J call TRBJ2-7; 9 nucleotides agree with TRBD2. J was trimmed by 4 bases and V by 3 bases; bases with no gene match: 4. From germline, CDR1 is WNHNN and CDR2 SYGVQD (reference sequence). CDR3 length: 14 residues. The CDR3 reads CASSEGLAGYEQYF. The DNA of the CDR3 is TGCGCCAGCAGTGAAGGGCTAGCGGGGTACGAGCAGTACTTC.

The V and J genes are TRBV7-6 and TRBJ1-3; 8 bases map to TRBD1. The trim removed 2 bases at V and 3 bases at J, leaving 6 bases unmatched. The CDR3 is made up of 16 amino acids. CDR1 and CDR2 (germline): SGHVS, FNYEAQ. The CDR3 spells CASSLLGQGSGNTIYF. CDR3 DNA sequence: TGTGCCAGCAGCTTACTAGGACAGGGAAGTGGAAACACCATATATTTT.

The CDR3 DNA follows: TGTGCCAGCAGAACCGGACAGTCCTACGAGCAGTACTTC. Protein: CASRTGQSYEQYF. V gene TRBV2 combines with J gene TRBJ2-7, with TRBD1 as a possible D gene (6 bases). V was shortened by 6 bases and J by 1 base, with 10 bases between the two germline ends. CDR1 and CDR2 from the germline V gene are SNHLY and FYNNEI. The CDR3 is made up of 13 amino acids. Filled out from reference TRBV2 and TRBJ2-7, the complete variable domain reads EPEVTQTPSHQVTQMGQEVILRCVPISNHLYFYWYRQILGQKVEFLVSFYNNEISEKSEIFDDQFSVERPDGSNFTLKIRSTKLEDSAMYFCASRTGQSYEQYFGPGTRLTVT.

V is TRBV11-2 and J is TRBJ2-4; possible D gene TRBD2, 6 bases. Looked up from germline, CDR1 is SGHAT and CDR2 is FQNNGV. The CDR3 totals 16 residues. Trimming removed 5 bases from V and 0 bases from J, with 14 bases in between. The CDR3 DNA is TGTGCCAGCAGCGGCCGGGAGAATCTAGCCAAAAACATTCAGTACTTC. It encodes CASSGRENLAKNIQYF.

J is TRBJ2-7 and V is TRBV11-2; possible D gene TRBD1, 5 bases. Trimming removed 1 base from V and 9 bases from J, with 16 bases in between. The CDR3 is 14 amino acids. Per germline, CDR1 SGHAT and CDR2 FQNNGV. For the CDR3, the DNA is TGTGCCAGCAGCTTAGCGGGCAGGGAAAATGTGCAGTACTTC. This sequence encodes CASSLAGRENVQYF.

The rearrangement joins TRBV10-3 to TRBJ2-3, with D hard to call. The CDR3 totals 13 residues. Germline V gene lookup returns CDR1 ENHRY and CDR2 SYGVKD. V was clipped by 10 bases and J by 0 bases, with 11 bases between them. The CDR3 loop reads CATTSTSTDTQYF. The CDR3 DNA is TGTGCCACCACTTCAACTAGCACAGATACGCAGTATTTT.

The J gene is TRBJ2-3, the V gene TRBV27; 7 bases are shared with TRBD2. The CDR3 is 17 amino acids. The V gene end was trimmed by 5 bases and the J gene end by 0 bases; junction bases not matched to a gene: 11. CDR1 and CDR2 (germline): MNHEY, SMNVEV (reference sequence). CDR3 loop: CASSPLGGWDSTDTQYF. The DNA of the CDR3 is TGTGCCAGCAGTCCTTTGGGGGGGTGGGATAGCACAGATACGCAGTATTTT.

This chain joins TRBV5-8 and TRBJ2-5; 7 bases agree with TRBD2. The CDR3 contains 16 residues. Germline CDR1 is SGHTS and CDR2 is YDEGEE. The trim removed 2 bases at V and 3 bases at J, leaving 10 bases unmatched. The CDR3 region has the DNA TGTGCCAGCAGCTTCTCGTGGGGAGGGGTCGAAGAGACCCAGTACTTC. Translating it yields CASSFSWGGVEETQYF.

V is TRBV10-3 and J is TRBJ1-1; tentatively, D is TRBD1 (5 bases). The CDR3 consists of 15 residues. CDR1 is ENHRY, CDR2 SYGVKD, per germline. V lost 6 bases, J lost 0 bases, and 14 bases lay in between. The CDR3 protein is CAIRAGRGMNTEAFF. In nucleotides, the CDR3 is TGTGCCATCAGGGCAGGGCGGGGCATGAACACTGAAGCTTTCTTT.

V gene TRBV30 combines with J gene TRBJ2-5; no firm D call. The CDR3 is 11 amino acids. Germline V gene sequence: CDR1 GTSNPN, CDR2 SVGIG (reference sequence). V was clipped by 4 bases and J by 1 base, with 4 bases between them. The CDR3 coding sequence is TGTGCCTGGACGGTCCAAGAGACCCAGTACTTC. It codes for CAWTVQETQYF.

For the CDR3, the DNA is TGTGCCAGCAGTTCCGAGGCAGGGCGGGAGACCCAGTACTTC. Translated: CASSSEAGRETQYF. The chain joins TRBV28 to TRBJ2-5; perhaps TRBD1 as D (5 bases). CDR3 length equals 14 residues. Trimming shortened V by 4 bases and J by 5 bases, and 14 bases separated the two germline ends. Germline CDR1 is MDHEN and CDR2 is SYDVKM.

The chain couples TRBV4-2 to TRBJ1-1; 7 bases match TRBD1. From germline, CDR1 is LGHNA and CDR2 YNFKEQ. The CDR3 is 16 amino acids. The ends lost 1 base at V and 0 bases at J; junction bases unmatched: 5. DNA of the CDR3: TGTGCCAGCAGCCAAGGACAGGGCCGTATGAACACTGAAGCTTTCTTT. Its protein product is CASSQGQGRMNTEAFF.

V gene TRBV11-2 combines with J gene TRBJ2-1, with 8 bases identical to TRBD2. Losses at the gene ends were 4 bases for V and 6 bases for J; bases not matched to a gene: 5. This CDR3 comprises 14 residues. The germline gives CDR1 SGHAT, CDR2 FQNNGV. In DNA form, the CDR3 reads TGTGCCAGCAGCTCCGGGACTAGTCTCAATGAGCAGTTCTTC. Encoded protein: CASSSGTSLNEQFF.

This chain links TRBV30 with TRBJ1-6; 7 bases fit TRBD1. CDR3 size: 12 residues. CDR1 and CDR2 (germline): GTSNPN, SVGIG (reference sequence). V was clipped by 5 bases and J by 9 bases; unmatched bases: 4. CDR3 in DNA: TGTGCCTGGGACAGGGTTAGTTCACCCCTCCACTTT. Its protein is CAWDRVSSPLHF.

The chain employs TRBV5-1 and TRBJ2-2; D perhaps matches TRBD2 (5 bases). Germline CDR1 reads SGHRS; CDR2 reads YFSETQ. V shed 4 bases and J shed 8 bases, with 9 bases lying between them. The CDR3 totals 12 residues. CDR3 in DNA: TGCGCCAGCAGCCTGGACTTGGGGGAGCTGTTTTTT. Translation: CASSLDLGELFF.

The chain carries TRBV30 and TRBJ1-4; TRBD1 agrees at 11 bases. J lost 8 bases, V lost 7 bases, and 15 bases had no gene match. CDR1 GTSNPN and CDR2 SVGIG come from the germline V gene (reference sequence). This CDR3 has 16 residues. CDR3 in DNA: TGTGCCTACTTGCCGGGACAGGGGGGTCTTCGGGAAAAACTGTTTTTT. It translates to CAYLPGQGGLREKLFF.

The chain joins TRBV7-8 to TRBJ2-1; 7 positions agree with TRBD2. The CDR3 consists of 13 residues. Germline-derived CDR1 and CDR2 are SGHVS and FQNEAQ. With 5 bases clipped from V and 8 bases from J, the junction kept 6 bases outside the gene matches. The CDR3, as DNA: TGTGCCAGCAGCCCCAGCGGGATAGATGAGCAGTTCTTC. Translation: CASSPSGIDEQFF.

This chain uses TRBV2 with TRBJ2-7; 9 nucleotides align to TRBD1. Germline trimming cut 6 bases from V and 3 bases from J; bases unmatched to any gene: 3. This CDR3 has 13 residues. Germline V CDR1 and CDR2: SNHLY, FYNNEI. The chain's CDR3 is CASRPGQGYEQYF. For the CDR3, the DNA is TGTGCCAGCAGGCCGGGACAGGGCTACGAGCAGTACTTC.

The chain joins TRBV10-3 to TRBJ2-1, with 7 bases aligning to TRBD1. Trimming at V came to 1 base and at J to 5 bases, leaving 5 bases not matched to a gene. Germline values: CDR1 ENHRY, CDR2 SYGVKD. CDR3 length equals 15 residues. The CDR3 reads CAISEFYTGDNEQFF. CDR3 in DNA: TGTGCCATCAGTGAGTTCTATACAGGGGACAATGAGCAGTTCTTC.

The J gene is TRBJ2-7, the V gene TRBV9, with TRBD1 matching over 9 bases. V trimming: 4 bases; J trimming: 10 bases; junction bases outside the gene matches: 9. This CDR3 region has 13 residues. Looked up from germline, CDR1 is SGDLS and CDR2 is YYNGEE. As DNA, the CDR3 is TGTGCCAGCAGCACGTGGACAGGGGACCCCCAGTACTTC. It yields the protein CASSTWTGDPQYF.

The rearrangement joins TRBV13 to TRBJ1-2; 9 nucleotides align to TRBD1. V lost 4 bases, J lost 4 bases, and 4 bases stayed unmatched. The CDR3 is 14 residues long. Germline loops: CDR1 PRHDT, CDR2 FYEKMQ (reference sequence). As DNA, the CDR3 is TGTGCCAGCAGCTCGGGGACAGGGCCCTATGGCTACACCTTC. This encodes CASSSGTGPYGYTF.

V gene TRBV28 combines with J gene TRBJ2-7, with 8 bases aligning to TRBD1. The CDR3 totals 14 residues. V trimming: 5 bases; J trimming: 4 bases; junction bases outside the gene matches: 7. Germline lookup yields CDR1 MDHEN and CDR2 SYDVKM. CDR3 bases: TGTGCCAGCAGTCGAGGACAGGGTCCGTACGAGCAGTACTTC. Translation gives CASSRGQGPYEQYF.

V and J are TRBV6-5 and TRBJ2-5; no firm D call. This CDR3 has 12 residues. In germline, CDR1 is MNHEY, CDR2 SVGAGI. V dropped 6 bases and J dropped 3 bases, with 8 bases sitting between them. The chain's CDR3 is CASSNTEETQYF. In nucleotides, the CDR3 is TGTGCCAGCAGCAATACGGAAGAGACCCAGTACTTC.

Only one count was recorded for this clone. This chain uses TRBV5-1 with TRBJ2-1; D possibly corresponds to TRBD1 (5 bases). V dropped 7 bases and J dropped 2 bases, with 10 bases sitting between them. CDR3 length: 13 residues. Germline V lookup: CDR1 SGHRS, CDR2 YFSETQ. CDR3 nucleotide sequence: TGCGCCAGCTCCGAGACAGCCTACAATGAGCAGTTCTTC. Encoded protein: CASSETAYNEQFF. Looking up the rest from reference TRBV5-1 and TRBJ2-1 gives the full variable domain: KAGVTQTPRYLIKTRGQQVTLSCSPISGHRSVSWYQQTPGQGLQFLFEYFSETQRNKGNFPGRFSGRQFSNSRSEMNVSTLELGDSALYLCASSETAYNEQFFGPGTRLTVL.

This clone was seen only once. This chain uses TRBV18 with TRBJ1-4; 7 bases agree with TRBD1. After removal of 6 bases from V and 6 bases from J, the junction contained 7 bases not matched to a gene. Germline CDR1 and CDR2: KGHSH and LQKENI. The CDR3 loop spans 14 amino acids. CDR3 nucleotide sequence: TGTGCCAGCTCCAACAGGGGAGGAGATGAAAAACTGTTTTTT. Protein: CASSNRGGDEKLFF.

The chain has TRBV7-6 and TRBJ1-5; D gene ambiguous. This CDR3 is built from 13 residues. V lost 3 bases and J 3 bases, leaving 6 bases between the germline ends. CDR1 and CDR2 (germline): SGHVS, FNYEAQ. The CDR3 sequence is CASSLAVNQPQHF. CDR3 nucleotide sequence: TGTGCCAGCAGCTTGGCAGTCAATCAGCCCCAGCATTTT.

The genes are TRBV29-1 and TRBJ2-5; possible D gene TRBD1, 6 bases. This CDR3 comprises 19 residues. The V end was cut by 8 bases, the J end by 5 bases, with 36 bases between. Looked up from germline, CDR1 is SQVTM and CDR2 is ANQGSEA. The CDR3 DNA reads TGCAGCTTAATCCACCCCCCTCCCGCAACAGGGAATCTTAGGGAGACCCAGTACTTC. Translation: CSLIHPPPATGNLRETQYF.